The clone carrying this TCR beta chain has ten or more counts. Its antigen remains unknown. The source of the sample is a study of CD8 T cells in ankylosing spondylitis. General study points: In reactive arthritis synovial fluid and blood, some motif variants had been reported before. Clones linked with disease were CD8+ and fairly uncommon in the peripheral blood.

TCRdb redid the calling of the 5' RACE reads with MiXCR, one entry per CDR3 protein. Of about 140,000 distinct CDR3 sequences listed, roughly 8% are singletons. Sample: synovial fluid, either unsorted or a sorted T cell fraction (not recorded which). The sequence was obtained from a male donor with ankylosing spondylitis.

CDR3 sequence (DNA): TGTGCCAGCAGCCGAGTACTGGGACTAGCGAGTAACAATGAGCAGTTCTTC. Translating it yields CASSRVLGLASNNEQFF. The chain recombines TRBV3-1 with TRBJ2-1; 10 bases are a match to TRBD2. CDR1 is LGHDT and CDR2 is YNNKEL in the germline V gene (reference sequence). Trimming took 4 bases from V and 5 from J; bases not matched to a gene: 11. The CDR3 loop spans 17 amino acids.